These 23 T cell receptor beta chains were sequenced from one sample in a study of T cell repertoires in cytomegalovirus infection. MiXCR was run by TCRdb on the reads, yielding one entry per CDR3 protein. The sample yields 200,000 to 250,000 distinct CDR3 sequences, under 25% seen once. The sample taken for sequencing was CD8+ T cells from PBMCs. The origin of the receptors is a human donor in good health (CMV status not recorded). Some clones in this sample may be carry-over from other donors' samples.

The chain carries TRBV19 and TRBJ2-5; 11 nucleotides match TRBD1. V trimming: 7 bases; J trimming: 4 bases; junction bases outside the gene matches: 8. The CDR3 contains 15 residues. Looked up from germline, CDR1 is LNHDA and CDR2 is SQIVND (reference sequence). The chain's CDR3 is CASNTAGTGGETQYF. The CDR3 DNA follows: TGTGCCAGTAATACTGCCGGGACAGGGGGAGAGACCCAGTACTTC.

The chain has TRBV27 and TRBJ1-1; D may be TRBD1 (6 bases). V was cut by 0 bases and J by 8 bases, with 16 bases left in between. Germline V gene sequence: CDR1 MNHEY, CDR2 SMNVEV (reference sequence). The CDR3 covers 15 residues. CDR3 bases: TGTGCCAGCAGTTTATCCACGACAGGCGCCCCCGAAGCTTTCTTT. Its translation is CASSLSTTGAPEAFF.

In this sample, this clonotype turned up a few times. The rearrangement links TRBV20-1 to TRBJ1-1; no reliable D call. This CDR3 is built from 10 residues. The germline CDR1 and CDR2 sequences are DFQATT and SNEGSKA (reference sequence). V was pared by 3 bases and J by 2 bases, with 1 base between. The CDR3 sequence: CSASNTEAFF. The CDR3 DNA is TGCAGTGCTAGCAACACTGAAGCTTTCTTT.

J is TRBJ2-7 and V is TRBV2; 8 bases map to TRBD1. This CDR3 has 16 amino acids. V lost 5 bases to trimming and J lost 0 bases; unmatched junction nucleotides: 9. CDR1 is SNHLY and CDR2 is FYNNEI in the germline V gene. The CDR3 sequence is CASSHPGTGNSYEQYF. CDR3 in DNA: TGTGCCAGCAGTCACCCCGGGACAGGAAACTCCTACGAGCAGTACTTC.

This chain joins TRBV2 and TRBJ2-5, with unresolved D. The CDR3 is 14 amino acids. Germline V CDR1 and CDR2: SNHLY, FYNNEI. Trimming stripped 1 base from V and 5 bases from J, with 11 bases between. This CDR3 is CASSEGAFTETQYF. In nucleotides, the CDR3 is TGTGCCAGCAGTGAAGGGGCGTTCACTGAGACCCAGTACTTC.

This clonotype was seen many times. The rearrangement links TRBV2 to TRBJ2-5; a possible D gene is TRBD2 (6 bases). Trimming took 4 bases from V and 5 from J, leaving 11 bases between them. The CDR3 totals 13 residues. The germline gives CDR1 SNHLY, CDR2 FYNNEI. Here the CDR3 DNA reads TGTGCCAGCAGTGCCCCAGGGAGGGAGACCCAGTACTTC. It specifies CASSAPGRETQYF.

This chain connects TRBV28 to TRBJ1-6; no firm D call. This CDR3 comprises 14 residues. Trimming shortened V by 3 bases and J by 7 bases, and 10 bases separated the two germline ends. The V gene's germline CDR1 is MDHEN and CDR2 SYDVKM. As DNA, the CDR3 is TGTGCCAGCAGTTTCGGTTCTGGGAATTCACCCCTCCACTTT. This encodes CASSFGSGNSPLHF.

This clonotype was detected a few times. The V and J genes are TRBV2 and TRBJ2-1; D not resolved. V lost 1 base to trimming and J lost 8 bases, with 9 bases between them. The CDR3 is 13 residues long. Per the germline V gene, CDR1 is SNHLY and CDR2 is FYNNEI. CDR3 nucleotide sequence: TGTGCCAGCAGTGAAGTAGGGCGAGATGAGCAGTTCTTC. It encodes CASSEVGRDEQFF.

This clonotype was detected only a few times. This chain links TRBV12-3 or TRBV12-4 with TRBJ2-1; TRBD1 is a possible D gene (6 bases). CDR3 size: 15 residues. The V end lost 7 bases, the J end lost 9 bases, and 22 bases lay between the germline ends. The CDR3, as DNA: TGTGCCAGCATCGCACAGGGTCCGGGCTATGGTGAGCAGTTCTTC. This codes for CASIAQGPGYGEQFF.

This clonotype was seen many times. The chain combines TRBV7-8 with TRBJ1-2, with 9 bases fitting TRBD1. Per germline, CDR1 SGHVS and CDR2 FQNEAQ. This CDR3 contains 15 residues. The V gene end was trimmed by 6 bases and the J gene end by 8 bases; junction bases not matched to a gene: 13. The CDR3 region is CASSYPGQGREGYTF. CDR3 coding DNA: TGTGCCAGCAGTTACCCCGGACAGGGGAGAGAGGGCTACACCTTC.

In this sample, this clonotype turned up many times. The DNA for the CDR3 is TGTGCCAGCAGCTTCGCGGGGGGAGGAGAAGAGACCCAGTACTTC. Amino acid sequence: CASSFAGGGEETQYF. The V and J genes are TRBV7-6 and TRBJ2-5, with TRBD2 matching over 8 bases. Germline-derived CDR1 and CDR2 are SGHVS and FNYEAQ. V was clipped by 3 bases and J by 3 bases; unmatched bases: 6. The CDR3 spans 15 residues.

At least ten counts were recorded for this clonotype. V and J are TRBV7-3 and TRBJ2-2; the match to TRBD2 covers 11 bases. The V segment lost 0 bases and the J segment 5 bases; nucleotides outside the gene matches: 2. CDR1 and CDR2 from the germline V gene are SGHTA and FQGTGA. This CDR3 has 16 residues. CDR3 sequence reads: CASSLTSSGRTGELFF. CDR3 sequence (DNA): TGTGCCAGCAGCTTAACGTCTAGCGGGAGGACCGGGGAGCTGTTTTTT.

A remark on this clonotype: A clone one base away is much larger, so this may be a read error. The chain joins TRBV7-6 to TRBJ2-7, with a tentative D call TRBD2 (6 bases). This CDR3 comprises 14 residues. Germline CDR1 is SGHVS and CDR2 is FNYEAQ. The V end lost 7 bases, the J end lost 9 bases, and 22 bases lay between the germline ends. DNA of the CDR3: TGTGCCAGCAACCCAATGCGGGGATTAGAGGGGCAGTACTTC. Its protein product is CASNPMRGLEGQYF.

This clonotype showed up many times. The chain recombines TRBV7-9 with TRBJ1-1; possible D gene TRBD1, 5 bases. The V and J ends lost 5 bases and 5 bases respectively, with 9 bases between them. Per the germline V gene, CDR1 is SEHNR and CDR2 is FQNEAQ (reference sequence). CDR3 size: 12 residues. The chain's CDR3 is CASSGALTEAFF. The CDR3 DNA is TGTGCCAGCAGCGGGGCGTTGACTGAAGCTTTCTTT.

This chain links TRBV29-1 with TRBJ1-2; no definite D call. V dropped 7 bases and J dropped 6 bases, with 24 bases sitting between them. The CDR3 contains 15 residues. In germline, CDR1 is SQVTM, CDR2 ANQGSEA. The chain's CDR3 is CSGQILDLEEDGYTF. As DNA, the CDR3 is TGCAGCGGCCAGATTCTAGACTTAGAGGAGGATGGCTACACCTTC. The full variable domain, rest sourced from reference TRBV29-1 and TRBJ1-2, is SAVISQKPSRDICQRGTSLTIQCQVDSQVTMMFWYRQQPGQSLTLIATANQGSEATYESGFVIDKFPISRPNLTFSTLTVSNMSPEDSSIYLCSGQILDLEEDGYTFGSGTRLTVV.

V and J are TRBV28 and TRBJ1-1; 9 bases agree with TRBD1. CDR3 size: 15 residues. Germline CDR1 is MDHEN and CDR2 is SYDVKM. V shed 3 bases, J shed 5 bases, and the junction held 7 bases outside the gene matches. DNA for the CDR3: TGTGCCAGCAGTTTGGAAGACAGGGGGTTAACTGAAGCTTTCTTT. This codes for CASSLEDRGLTEAFF.

Only a few counts were recorded for this clonotype. This chain joins TRBV2 and TRBJ1-1; tentative D call: TRBD1 (6 bases). Germline CDR1 and CDR2: SNHLY and FYNNEI. The CDR3 spans 12 residues. Trimming cost V 10 bases and J 1 base, with 10 bases left between them. The CDR3 spells CATQGRNTEAFF. The CDR3 nucleotides read TGTGCCACCCAGGGGAGGAACACTGAAGCTTTCTTT.

The table lists this clonotype with a few counts. The V gene is TRBV2, the J gene TRBJ2-6; the D call may be TRBD1 or TRBD2 (5 bases each). The germline V and J ends were trimmed by 1 base and 2 bases, with 15 bases remaining between them. This CDR3 spans 18 amino acids. Germline CDR1 is SNHLY and CDR2 is FYNNEI. CDR3 in amino acids: CASSEGGTAHAGANVLTF. CDR3 nucleotide sequence: TGTGCCAGCAGTGAAGGGGGGACGGCTCATGCTGGGGCCAACGTCCTGACTTTC.

V gene TRBV7-7 combines with J gene TRBJ2-3, with D possibly matching TRBD1 (5 bases). CDR1 SSHAT and CDR2 FNYEAQ come from the germline V gene (reference sequence). With 5 bases removed from V and 1 base from J, the gap between germline ends came to 10 bases. This CDR3 has 14 residues. Written as DNA, the CDR3 is TGTGCCAGCAGCCAGGGCCTTCGCACAGATACGCAGTATTTT. Protein product: CASSQGLRTDTQYF.

The chain joins TRBV7-6 to TRBJ1-1; a weak D match, TRBD1 (6 bases). Trimming cost V 3 bases and J 5 bases, with 13 bases left between them. CDR3 length: 14 residues. Germline-derived CDR1 and CDR2 are SGHVS and FNYEAQ. The CDR3 reads CASSFSAGVTEAFF. The CDR3 DNA sequence: TGTGCCAGCAGCTTCAGCGCAGGGGTAACTGAAGCTTTCTTT.

In this sample, this clonotype turned up once. This rearrangement joins TRBV23-1 to TRBJ2-5, with a weak D call TRBD1 (6 bases). TRBV23-1 is an ORF, and what it does is uncertain. Trimming took off 4 bases at V and 5 bases at J, with 14 bases between the two ends. This CDR3 spans 14 amino acids. The CDR3 region is CASSPYRDEETQYF. The CDR3 DNA reads TGCGCCAGCAGTCCGTACAGGGATGAGGAGACCCAGTACTTC.

This clonotype was seen only a few times. CDR3 in amino acids: CSARFSGEFEQFF. The CDR3 nucleotides read TGCAGTGCTAGGTTTAGCGGGGAATTTGAGCAGTTCTTC. The chain carries TRBV20-1 and TRBJ2-1; TRBD2 matches 8 bases. Germline V gives CDR1 DFQATT, CDR2 SNEGSKA (reference sequence). The V and J ends lost 3 bases and 9 bases, in that order; junction bases with no gene match: 7. The CDR3 has 13 residues.

This clonotype has a count of ten or more. The chain has TRBV28 and TRBJ1-1; D is unclear. The CDR3 has 13 residues. The germline V gene has CDR1 MDHEN and CDR2 SYDVKM. The V and J ends lost 3 bases and 3 bases respectively, with 8 bases between them. CDR3 coding DNA: TGTGCCAGCAGTTTCCTGCGGGACACTGAAGCTTTCTTT. It specifies CASSFLRDTEAFF.